These 11 T cell receptor beta chains came from one sample sequenced in a study of blood T cell repertoires in COVID-19. The protocol was immunoSEQ multiplex PCR, while the TCRdb copy is restricted to in-frame clones and leaves out a portion. The table has some 240,000 clones, 85% seen once. The sequenced sample consisted of peripheral blood. The receptors here all came from a woman between 65 and 79 years old with COVID-19, enrolled during active disease.

This clone was counted only a few times. The chain is built from TRBV18 and TRBJ2-7, with D unresolved. This CDR3 has 12 residues. The V and J ends lost 5 bases and 3 bases respectively, with 8 bases between them. Germline CDR1 reads KGHSH; CDR2 reads LQKENI. The CDR3 reads CASSSQIYEQYF. The CDR3 nucleotides are TGTGCCAGCTCATCCCAAATCTACGAGCAGTACTTC.

V is TRBV15 and J is TRBJ1-2; 7 bases map to TRBD1. Germline V lookup: CDR1 LNHNV, CDR2 YYDKDF (reference sequence). The CDR3 spans 15 residues. V was clipped by 0 bases and J by 3 bases; unmatched bases: 4. Written as DNA, the CDR3 is TGTGCCACCAGCAGAGAGAGAGGGGGCTACTATGGCTACACCTTC. Translated, it gives CATSRERGGYYGYTF.

V is TRBV2 and J is TRBJ1-4; 8 bases match TRBD1. Trimming removed 5 bases from V and 7 bases from J; junction bases left unmatched: 9. CDR3 length equals 15 residues. Germline V lookup: CDR1 SNHLY, CDR2 FYNNEI. The CDR3 protein is CASSQDRGLGEKLFF. CDR3 coding DNA: TGTGCCAGCAGTCAAGACAGGGGCTTGGGTGAAAAACTGTTTTTT.

This chain connects TRBV19 to TRBJ1-2; 9 nucleotides line up with TRBD1. The germline V gene encodes CDR1 LNHDA and CDR2 SQIVND (reference sequence). This CDR3 comprises 14 residues. V dropped 5 bases and J dropped 7; count of bases not matched to a gene: 8. The CDR3 is CASSLGQGSVGYTF. The DNA of the CDR3 is TGTGCCAGTAGTCTGGGACAGGGTAGTGTTGGCTACACCTTC.

J is TRBJ2-7 and V is TRBV6-5; 7 bases line up with TRBD1. CDR1 is MNHEY and CDR2 is SVGAGI in the germline V gene. J gave up 2 bases and V 5 bases, and 3 bases lay outside the gene matches. CDR3 length: 13 amino acids. The CDR3 coding sequence is TGTGCCAGCAGTCGGACAGGCGCCTACGAGCAGTACTTC. Protein sequence: CASSRTGAYEQYF.

The gene calls are TRBV9 and TRBJ2-1; 8 positions agree with TRBD2. V lost 3 bases, J lost 9 bases, and 17 bases stayed unmatched. CDR3 length equals 17 residues. In germline, CDR1 is SGDLS, CDR2 YYNGEE. The CDR3 spells CASSASLTSGGGSEQFF. The CDR3 DNA is TGTGCCAGCAGCGCTTCGCTTACTAGCGGAGGGGGGTCTGAGCAGTTCTTC.

The chain is built from TRBV2 and TRBJ1-2; D gene uncertain. CDR3 length: 13 residues. CDR1 is SNHLY, CDR2 FYNNEI, per germline. Trimming stripped 3 bases from V and 6 bases from J, with 11 bases between. The CDR3 protein is CASSEDFFNGYTF. In DNA form, the CDR3 reads TGTGCCAGCAGTGAGGACTTTTTCAATGGCTACACCTTC.

V gene TRBV18 combines with J gene TRBJ1-5, with D unresolved. The length of the CDR3 is 15 residues. With 1 base removed from V and 1 base from J, the gap between germline ends came to 8 bases. CDR1 and CDR2 from the germline V gene are KGHSH and LQKENI. DNA of the CDR3: TGTGCCAGCTCACCACAAGGAGAAAGCAATCAGCCCCAGCATTTT. Amino acid sequence: CASSPQGESNQPQHF. Together with reference TRBV18 and TRBJ1-5, the CDR3 gives the full variable domain: NAGVMQNPRHLVRRRGQEARLRCSPMKGHSHVYWYRQLPEEGLKFMVYLQKENIIDESGMPKERFSAEFPKEGPSILRIQQVVRGDSAAYFCASSPQGESNQPQHFGDGTRLSIL.

The rearrangement links TRBV7-2 to TRBJ1-3, with a weak D call TRBD1 (6 bases). V dropped 5 bases and J dropped 0 bases, with 14 bases sitting between them. This CDR3 is built from 16 residues. The germline V gene has CDR1 SGHTA and CDR2 FQGNSA. CDR3 sequence reads: CASSRRGGSSGNTIYF. The CDR3 DNA reads as TGTGCCAGCAGCCGCAGGGGTGGCAGCTCTGGAAACACCATATATTTT.

The chain carries TRBV11-3 and TRBJ1-2; the D gene is possibly TRBD1 (6 bases). The CDR3 is 13 residues long. The germline V gene encodes CDR1 SGHNT and CDR2 YENEEA. Trimming stripped 5 bases from V and 2 bases from J, with 9 bases between. The CDR3 spells CASSLGQNYGYTF. The CDR3, as DNA: TGTGCCAGCAGCCTTGGACAGAACTATGGCTACACCTTC.

The gene calls are TRBV18 and TRBJ2-7; D may be TRBD2 (6 bases). From germline, CDR1 is KGHSH and CDR2 LQKENI. Trimming cost V 2 bases and J 0 bases, with 11 bases left between them. CDR3 length: 15 amino acids. The CDR3 coding sequence is TGTGCCAGCTCACCAGCGGGATCCCCCTCCTACGAGCAGTACTTC. Translated: CASSPAGSPSYEQYF.